This paragraph covers one T cell receptor (beta chain) sequence. The antigen this receptor binds is unknown. No base qualities exist here, and no much larger clone lies one base off it. This sample is drawn from a study of sequential checkpoint blockade in melanoma (dated by TCRdb to 2018 to 2020). In terms of the full investigation: Using 1:1 randomization, the trial assigned patients either to first-line nivolumab followed by ipilimumab (arm A) or to ipilimumab followed by nivolumab (arm B). Both trial sequences were followed by maintenance nivolumab.

Overall results and qualifications from the work: Validation of the response-prediction model combining TCR metrics and mutation burden is needed in larger, independent patient cohorts.

The immunoSEQ Assay was used to immunosequence TCRbeta CDR3 regions from genomic DNA. Genomic DNA was amplified by bias-controlled multiplex PCR before high-throughput sequencing. The original methods were these. To quantify the absolute abundance of each unique TCRbeta CDR3 region, the sequences were collapsed and filtered. Clonality, defined as 1 minus Pielou's evenness, was calculated using productive rearrangements only. Clones with significantly greater frequencies in on-treatment versus baseline samples were identified using a previously published method. What TCRdb holds here is the immuneACCESS table cut down to in-frame rearrangements. Part of the clones is not present; checked against another copy, under half of the missing clones reflect an unresolved V gene, and the others are unexplained. V and J calls and clone size come straight from that table; D and trimming were deduced from the DNA. Here the sample has 40,000 or so clones; 86% occur a single time. Clones ranked in the top ten supply around 12% of the sample.

What this sample's treatment or condition label stands for: randomized to nivolumab then ipilimumab (arm A) or the reverse (arm B). None of the trial patients had been given prior DNA-damaging chemotherapy. On a FACS Aria II flow cytometer, live CD3+CD8+ cells that were negative for CD19 and CD56 were sorted from thawed PBMCs. The samples were obtained from melanoma patients enrolled in CheckMate 064, an open-label, randomized phase II trial testing sequential checkpoint blockade. Peripheral blood mononuclear cells were collected by leukapheresis, purified with Ficoll-Paque, and frozen in human serum with 10% DMSO. Purity of sorted blood CD3+CD8+ cells was verified at >98% immediately after sorting, followed by DNA extraction. The V and J ends are trimmed by 0 bases and 1 base, leaving 15 bases between them. Via the germline V gene (reference sequence), CDR1 is GTSNPN and CDR2 SVGIG. Spanning cysteine to phenylalanine, the CDR3 consists of 16 amino acids. Only the CDR3 region is kept as DNA, spanning 48 bases read in frame from base 1.

The TCR sequence derives from a human donor with melanoma. This material consisted of CD8+ T cells sorted from blood (inferred from file names), taken from a patient given nivolumab and ipilimumab in sequence. Recombination linked TRBV30 to TRBJ1-2; TRBD1 is perhaps the D gene, given 5 matching bases. CDR3 loop: CAWSVTVRGGNYGYTF. The nucleotide sequence is TGTGCCTGGAGTGTAACGGTGAGGGGAGGTAACTATGGCTACACCTTC.